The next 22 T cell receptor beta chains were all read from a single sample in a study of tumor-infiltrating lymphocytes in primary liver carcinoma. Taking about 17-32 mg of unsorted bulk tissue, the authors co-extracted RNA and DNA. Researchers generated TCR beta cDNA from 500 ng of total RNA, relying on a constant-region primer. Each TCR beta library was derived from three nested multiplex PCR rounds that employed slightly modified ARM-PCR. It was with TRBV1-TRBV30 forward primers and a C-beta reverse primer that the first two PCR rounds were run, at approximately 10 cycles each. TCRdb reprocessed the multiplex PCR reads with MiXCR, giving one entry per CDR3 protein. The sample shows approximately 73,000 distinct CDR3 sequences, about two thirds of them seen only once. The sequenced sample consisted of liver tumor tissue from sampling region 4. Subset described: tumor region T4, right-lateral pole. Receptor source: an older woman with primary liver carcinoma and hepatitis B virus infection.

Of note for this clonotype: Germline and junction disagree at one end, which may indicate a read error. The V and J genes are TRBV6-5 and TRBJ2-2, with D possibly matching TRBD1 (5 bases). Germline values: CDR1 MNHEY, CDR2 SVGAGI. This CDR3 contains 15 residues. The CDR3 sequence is CASRDGDQDTGVLSF. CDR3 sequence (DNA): TGTGCCAGCAGGGATGGGGATCAGGACACCGGAGTGCTGTCTTTT.

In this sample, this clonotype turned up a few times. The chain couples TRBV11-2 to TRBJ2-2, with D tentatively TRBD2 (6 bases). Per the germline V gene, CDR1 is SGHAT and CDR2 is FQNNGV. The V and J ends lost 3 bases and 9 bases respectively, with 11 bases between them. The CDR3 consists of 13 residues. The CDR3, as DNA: TGTGCCAGCAGCTTGGATCGGACTAGGGAGCTGTTTTTT. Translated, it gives CASSLDRTRELFF.

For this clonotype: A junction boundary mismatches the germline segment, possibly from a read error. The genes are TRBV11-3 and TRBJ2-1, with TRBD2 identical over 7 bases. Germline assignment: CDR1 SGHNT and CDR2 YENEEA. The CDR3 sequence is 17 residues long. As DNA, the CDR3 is TGTGCTAGCAGCTTAGGTCGGGGGGTGTGGGGTGTCGATGAGCAGATCTTC. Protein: CASSLGRGVWGVDEQIF.

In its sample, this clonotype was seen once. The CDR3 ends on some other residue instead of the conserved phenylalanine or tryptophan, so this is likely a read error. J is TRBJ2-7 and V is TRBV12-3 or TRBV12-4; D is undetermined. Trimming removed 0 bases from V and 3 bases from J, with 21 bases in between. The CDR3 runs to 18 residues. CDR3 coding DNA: TGTGCCAGCAGTTTAGCGAGTTGGCTGAGCTCGGCGGACTACGAGCAGTACCTC. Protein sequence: CASSLASWLSSADYEQYL.

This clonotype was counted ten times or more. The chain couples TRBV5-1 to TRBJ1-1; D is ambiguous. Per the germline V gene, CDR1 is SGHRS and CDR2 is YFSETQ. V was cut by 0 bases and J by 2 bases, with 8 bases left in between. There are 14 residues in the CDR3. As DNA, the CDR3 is TGCGCCAGCAGCTTGGAGGAGGCAAACACTGAAGCTTTCTTT. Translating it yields CASSLEEANTEAFF.

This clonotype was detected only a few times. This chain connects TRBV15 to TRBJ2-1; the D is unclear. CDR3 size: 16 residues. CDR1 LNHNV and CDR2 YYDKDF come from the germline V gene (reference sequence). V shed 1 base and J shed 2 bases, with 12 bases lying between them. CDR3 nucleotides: TGTGCCACCAGCAGAGGATTTCGAGCGCCCTACAATGAGCAGTTCTTC. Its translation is CATSRGFRAPYNEQFF.

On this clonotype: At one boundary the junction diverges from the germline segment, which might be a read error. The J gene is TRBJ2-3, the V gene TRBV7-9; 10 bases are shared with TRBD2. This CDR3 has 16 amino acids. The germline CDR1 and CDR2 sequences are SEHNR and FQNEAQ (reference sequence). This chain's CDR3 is CASSSGPAGGTDMQYF. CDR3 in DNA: TGTGCCAGTAGCTCGGGACCAGCGGGAGGGACAGATATGCAGTATTTT.

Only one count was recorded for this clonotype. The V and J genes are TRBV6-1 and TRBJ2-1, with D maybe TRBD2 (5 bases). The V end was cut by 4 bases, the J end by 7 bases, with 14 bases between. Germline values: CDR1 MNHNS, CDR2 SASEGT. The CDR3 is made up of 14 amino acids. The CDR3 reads CASSGMRALNEQFF. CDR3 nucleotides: TGTGCCAGCAGTGGGATGAGGGCCTTGAATGAGCAGTTCTTC.

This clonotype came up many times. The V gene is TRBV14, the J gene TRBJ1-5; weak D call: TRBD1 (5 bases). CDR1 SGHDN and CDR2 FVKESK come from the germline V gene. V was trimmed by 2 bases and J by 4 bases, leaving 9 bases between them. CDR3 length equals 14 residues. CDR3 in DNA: TGTGCCAGCAGCCAAAGGGGTTTGAATCAGCCCCAGCATTTT. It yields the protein CASSQRGLNQPQHF.

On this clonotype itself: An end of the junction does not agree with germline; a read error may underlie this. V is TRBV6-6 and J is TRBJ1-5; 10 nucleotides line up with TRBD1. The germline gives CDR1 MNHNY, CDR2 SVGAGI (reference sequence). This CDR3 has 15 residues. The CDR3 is CASRRGQGGNQHQHF. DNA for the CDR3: TGTGCCAGCAGACGTGGACAGGGGGGCAATCAGCACCAGCATTTT.

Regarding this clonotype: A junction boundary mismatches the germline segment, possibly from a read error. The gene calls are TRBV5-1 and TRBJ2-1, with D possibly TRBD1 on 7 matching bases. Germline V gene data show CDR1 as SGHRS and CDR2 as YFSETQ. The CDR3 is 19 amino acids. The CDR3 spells CTSSLVSSGTPGGYNEQFF. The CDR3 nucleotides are TGCACCAGCAGCTTGGTATCTAGTGGAACCCCAGGGGGGTACAATGAGCAGTTCTTC.

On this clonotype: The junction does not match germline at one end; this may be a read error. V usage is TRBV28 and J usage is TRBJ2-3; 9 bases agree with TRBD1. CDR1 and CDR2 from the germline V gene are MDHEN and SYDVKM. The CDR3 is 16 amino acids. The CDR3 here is CASPKPGTGSTDTHYF. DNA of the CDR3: TGTGCCAGCCCCAAACCCGGGACAGGGAGCACAGATACGCACTATTTT. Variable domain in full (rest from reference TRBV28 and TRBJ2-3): DVKVTQSSRYLVKRTGEKVFLECVQDMDHENMFWYRQDPGLGLRLIYFSYDVKMKEKGDIPEGYSVSREKKERFSLILESASTNQTSMYLCASPKPGTGSTDTHYFGPGTRLTVL.

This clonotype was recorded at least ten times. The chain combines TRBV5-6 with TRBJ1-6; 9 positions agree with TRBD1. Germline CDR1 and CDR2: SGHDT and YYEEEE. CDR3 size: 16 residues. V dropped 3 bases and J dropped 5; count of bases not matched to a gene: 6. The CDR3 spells CASSSDRGRHNSPLHF. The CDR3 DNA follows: TGTGCCAGCAGCTCCGACAGGGGGAGACATAATTCACCCCTCCACTTT.

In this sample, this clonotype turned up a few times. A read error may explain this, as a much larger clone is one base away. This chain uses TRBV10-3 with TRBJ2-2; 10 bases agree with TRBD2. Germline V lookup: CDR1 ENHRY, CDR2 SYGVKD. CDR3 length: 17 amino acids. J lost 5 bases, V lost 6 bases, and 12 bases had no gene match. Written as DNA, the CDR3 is TGTGCCATCAGCCCGAGCGGGGGGGGCCCTAATACCGGGGAGCTGTTTTTT. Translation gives CAISPSGGGPNTGELFF.

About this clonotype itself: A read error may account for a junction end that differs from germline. As DNA, the CDR3 is TGTACCAGCAGAGCGCGGACCGGCTATGGCTACACCTTC. This encodes CTSRARTGYGYTF. The rearrangement links TRBV6-5 to TRBJ1-2, with no clear D. Per germline, CDR1 MNHEY and CDR2 SVGAGI. This CDR3 region has 13 residues.

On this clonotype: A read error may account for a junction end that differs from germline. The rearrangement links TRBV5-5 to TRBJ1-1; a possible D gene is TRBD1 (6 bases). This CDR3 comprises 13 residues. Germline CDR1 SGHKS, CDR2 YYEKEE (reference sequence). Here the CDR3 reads CASSSSGQTEALF. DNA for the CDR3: TGTGCCAGCAGCTCTTCTGGACAGACTGAAGCTCTCTTT.

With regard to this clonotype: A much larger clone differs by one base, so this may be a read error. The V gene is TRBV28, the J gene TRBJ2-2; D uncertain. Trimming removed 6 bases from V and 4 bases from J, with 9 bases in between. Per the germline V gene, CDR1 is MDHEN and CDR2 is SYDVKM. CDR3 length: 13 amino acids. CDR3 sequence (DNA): TGTGCCAGCAGAGAGTCGAGCACCGGGGAGCTGTTTTTT. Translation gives CASRESSTGELFF.

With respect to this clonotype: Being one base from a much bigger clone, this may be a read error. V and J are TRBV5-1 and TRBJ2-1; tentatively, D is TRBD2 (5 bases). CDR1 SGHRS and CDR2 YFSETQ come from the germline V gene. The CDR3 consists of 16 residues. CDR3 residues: CASNLLGGSSYNEQSF. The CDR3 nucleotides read TGCGCCAGCAATCTATTGGGTGGGAGCTCCTACAATGAGCAGTCCTTC.

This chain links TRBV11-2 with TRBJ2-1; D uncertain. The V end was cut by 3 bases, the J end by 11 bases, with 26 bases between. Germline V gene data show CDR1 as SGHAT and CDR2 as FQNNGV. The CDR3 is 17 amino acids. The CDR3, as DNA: TGTGCCAGCAGCTTTACCCCACTGAGGAGCTCGTACGATAAGCAGTTCTTC. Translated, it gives CASSFTPLRSSYDKQFF.

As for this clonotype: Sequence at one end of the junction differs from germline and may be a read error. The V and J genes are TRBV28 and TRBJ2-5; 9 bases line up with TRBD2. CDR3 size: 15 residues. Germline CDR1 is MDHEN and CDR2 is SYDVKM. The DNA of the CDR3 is TGTGTCAGCAGTTCTACAAGGCGGGAGGGTAAGACCCAGTACTTC. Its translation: CVSSSTRREGKTQYF.

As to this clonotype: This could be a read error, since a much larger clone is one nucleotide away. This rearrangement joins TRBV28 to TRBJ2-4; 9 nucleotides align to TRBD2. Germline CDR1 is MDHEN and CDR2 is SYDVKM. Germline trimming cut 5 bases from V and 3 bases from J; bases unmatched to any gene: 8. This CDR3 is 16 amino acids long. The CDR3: CASSTLAGLVKNIQYF. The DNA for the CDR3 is TGTGCCAGCAGTACCCTAGCGGGACTAGTCAAAAACATTCAGTACTTC. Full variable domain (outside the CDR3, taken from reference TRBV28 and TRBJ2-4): DVKVTQSSRYLVKRTGEKVFLECVQDMDHENMFWYRQDPGLGLRLIYFSYDVKMKEKGDIPEGYSVSREKKERFSLILESASTNQTSMYLCASSTLAGLVKNIQYFGAGTRLSVL.

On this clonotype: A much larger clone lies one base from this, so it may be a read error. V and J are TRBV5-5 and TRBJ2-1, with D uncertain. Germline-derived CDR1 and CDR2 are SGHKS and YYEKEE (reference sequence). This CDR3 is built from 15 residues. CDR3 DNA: TGTGTCAGCAGCTCAGACACCACGTCCTACAATGAGCAGTTCTTC. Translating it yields CVSSSDTTSYNEQFF. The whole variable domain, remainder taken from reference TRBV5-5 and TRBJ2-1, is DAGVTQSPTHLIKTRGQQVTLRCSPISGHKSVSWYQQVLGQGPQFIFQYYEKEERGRGNFPDRFSARQFPNYSSELNVNALLLGDSALYLCVSSSDTTSYNEQFFGPGTRLTVL.